The clone carrying this T cell receptor (beta chain) has only a few counts. Its matching antigen is unknown. The data were obtained in a study of glioma-infiltrating T cells. Whole-study findings and limits: Above-expected tissue-blood divergence occurred in all gliomas, most in low-grade ones. Tissue and blood shared very few CDR3 sequences.

TCR alpha and beta CDR3 regions were amplified from RNA using iRepertoire nested multiplex PCR. TCRdb analysed the multiplex PCR reads with MiXCR anew, one entry per CDR3 protein. The data show around 130,000 distinct CDR3 sequences, approximately 26% seen once. The length of the CDR3 is 16 residues. Germline assignment: CDR1 SGHVS and CDR2 FQNEAQ. The trim removed 5 bases at V and 8 bases at J, leaving 15 bases unmatched. Sample: glioma tissue, nonneoplastic brain tissue, or PBMCs (not recorded which). The chain uses TRBV7-8 and TRBJ2-1; TRBD2 matches at 7 bases. The receptor comes from a human donor with low-grade glioma or glioblastoma, undergoing nonglioma brain surgery, or in good health (not recorded which). The CDR3 region is CASSGGGLASRDEQFF. As DNA, the CDR3 is TGTGCCAGCAGCGGGGGGGGTTTGGCGTCGAGGGATGAGCAGTTCTTC.